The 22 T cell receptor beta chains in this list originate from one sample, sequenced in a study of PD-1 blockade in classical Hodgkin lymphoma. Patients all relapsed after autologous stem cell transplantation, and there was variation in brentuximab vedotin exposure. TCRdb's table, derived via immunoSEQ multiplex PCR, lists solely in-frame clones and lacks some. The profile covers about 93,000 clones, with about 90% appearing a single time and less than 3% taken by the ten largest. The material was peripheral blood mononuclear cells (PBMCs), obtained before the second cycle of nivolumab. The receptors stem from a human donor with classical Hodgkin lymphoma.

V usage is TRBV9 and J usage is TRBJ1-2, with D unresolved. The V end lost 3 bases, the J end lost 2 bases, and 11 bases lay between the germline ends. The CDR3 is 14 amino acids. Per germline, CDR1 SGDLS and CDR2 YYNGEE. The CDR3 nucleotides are TGTGCCAGCAGCGGCCGCGGAGAAAACTATGGCTACACCTTC. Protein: CASSGRGENYGYTF.

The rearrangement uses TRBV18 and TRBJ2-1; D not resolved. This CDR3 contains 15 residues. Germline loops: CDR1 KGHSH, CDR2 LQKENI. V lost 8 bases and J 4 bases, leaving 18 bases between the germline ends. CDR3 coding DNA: TGTGCCAGCCCCGAAAGAGGTATAGGTTACAATGAGCAGTTCTTC. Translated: CASPERGIGYNEQFF.

The CDR3 loop is CASSELGSTDTQYF. In DNA, the CDR3 is TGTGCCAGCAGCGAACTGGGTAGCACAGATACGCAGTATTTT. The J gene is TRBJ2-3, the V gene TRBV6-4; D remains ambiguous. Trimming pared 6 bases from V and 0 bases from J, leaving 10 bases between. The CDR3 runs to 14 residues. Germline V lookup: CDR1 MRHNA, CDR2 SNTAGT.

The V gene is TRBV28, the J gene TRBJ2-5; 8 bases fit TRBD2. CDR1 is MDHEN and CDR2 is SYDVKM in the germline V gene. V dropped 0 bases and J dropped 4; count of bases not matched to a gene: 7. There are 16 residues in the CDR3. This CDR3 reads CASSLWLAGISETQYF. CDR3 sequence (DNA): TGTGCCAGCAGTTTATGGCTAGCGGGTATCTCAGAGACCCAGTACTTC.

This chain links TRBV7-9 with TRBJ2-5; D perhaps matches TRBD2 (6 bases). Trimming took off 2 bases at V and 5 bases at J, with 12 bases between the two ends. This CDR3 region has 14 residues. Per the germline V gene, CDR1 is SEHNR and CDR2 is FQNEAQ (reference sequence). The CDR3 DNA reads TGTGCCAGCAGCTTACAGACTAGGATCGAGACCCAGTACTTC. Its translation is CASSLQTRIETQYF.

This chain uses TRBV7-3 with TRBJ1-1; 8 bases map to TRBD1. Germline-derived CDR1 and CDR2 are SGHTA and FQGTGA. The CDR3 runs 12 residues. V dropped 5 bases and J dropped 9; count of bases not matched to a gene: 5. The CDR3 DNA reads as TGTGCCAGCAGCCTCAGGACAGGGAAAGCTTTCTTT. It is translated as CASSLRTGKAFF.

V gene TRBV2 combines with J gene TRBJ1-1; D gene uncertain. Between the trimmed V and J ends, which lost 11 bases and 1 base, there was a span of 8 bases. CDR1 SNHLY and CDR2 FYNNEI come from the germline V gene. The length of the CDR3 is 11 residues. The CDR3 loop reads CASVRNTEAFF. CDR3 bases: TGTGCCTCGGTAAGGAACACTGAAGCTTTCTTT.

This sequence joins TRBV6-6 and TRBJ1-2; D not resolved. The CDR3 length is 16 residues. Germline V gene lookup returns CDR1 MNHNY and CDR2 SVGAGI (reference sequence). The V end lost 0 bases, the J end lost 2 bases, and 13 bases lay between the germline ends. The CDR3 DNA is TGTGCCAGCAGTTACTCGAGATCGGGCAGAAACTATGGCTACACCTTC. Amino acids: CASSYSRSGRNYGYTF.

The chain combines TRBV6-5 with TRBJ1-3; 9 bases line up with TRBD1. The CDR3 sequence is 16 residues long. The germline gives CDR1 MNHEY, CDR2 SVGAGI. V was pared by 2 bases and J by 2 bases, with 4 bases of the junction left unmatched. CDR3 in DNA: TGTGCCAGCAGTTACACGGACAGGGGCCCTGGAAACACCATATATTTT. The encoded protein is CASSYTDRGPGNTIYF.

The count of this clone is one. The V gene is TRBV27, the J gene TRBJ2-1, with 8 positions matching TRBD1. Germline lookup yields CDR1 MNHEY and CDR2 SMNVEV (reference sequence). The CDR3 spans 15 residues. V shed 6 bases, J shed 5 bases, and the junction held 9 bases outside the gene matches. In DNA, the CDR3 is TGTGCCAGCAGCATTCACATCAGGGGGCACAATGAGCAGTTCTTC. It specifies CASSIHIRGHNEQFF.

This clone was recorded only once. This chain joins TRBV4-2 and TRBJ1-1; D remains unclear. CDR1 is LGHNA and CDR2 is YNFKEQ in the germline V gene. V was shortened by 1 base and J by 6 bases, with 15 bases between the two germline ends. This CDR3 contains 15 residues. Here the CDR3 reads CASSQAPPAQPEAFF. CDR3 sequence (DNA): TGTGCCAGCAGCCAAGCCCCTCCGGCCCAACCTGAAGCTTTCTTT.

In nucleotides, the CDR3 is TGTGCCAGTAGTAATCGTGGGGCCCGCACCGGAGATACGCAGTATTTT. This translates into CASSNRGARTGDTQYF. The V call is TRBV19, the J call TRBJ2-3; perhaps TRBD1 as D (5 bases). V lost 4 bases and J 5 bases, leaving 19 bases between the germline ends. This CDR3 is 16 amino acids long. Germline CDR1 reads LNHDA; CDR2 reads SQIVND (reference sequence).

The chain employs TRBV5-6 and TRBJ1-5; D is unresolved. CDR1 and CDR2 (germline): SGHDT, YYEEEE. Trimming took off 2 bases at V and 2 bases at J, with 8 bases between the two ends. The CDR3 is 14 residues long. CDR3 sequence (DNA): TGTGCCAGCAGCTTCTTAGGCCGCAATCAGCCCCAGCATTTT. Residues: CASSFLGRNQPQHF.

CDR3 nucleotides: TGTGCCAGCAGCCCGACTAGCGGACGACGCTATGAGCAGTTCTTC. Its protein product is CASSPTSGRRYEQFF. The chain couples TRBV14 to TRBJ2-1; 9 positions agree with TRBD2. The CDR3 loop spans 15 amino acids. Germline V gives CDR1 SGHDN, CDR2 FVKESK. The junction had 9 bases not matched to a gene; V was cut back by 4 bases and J by 8 bases.

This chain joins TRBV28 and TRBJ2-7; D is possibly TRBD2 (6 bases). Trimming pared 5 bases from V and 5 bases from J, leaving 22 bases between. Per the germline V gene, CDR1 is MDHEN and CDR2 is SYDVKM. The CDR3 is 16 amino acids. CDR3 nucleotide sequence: TGTGCCAGCAGTGTCCCGGGAGCGGGTCCTGGAGACGAGCAGTACTTC. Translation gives CASSVPGAGPGDEQYF.

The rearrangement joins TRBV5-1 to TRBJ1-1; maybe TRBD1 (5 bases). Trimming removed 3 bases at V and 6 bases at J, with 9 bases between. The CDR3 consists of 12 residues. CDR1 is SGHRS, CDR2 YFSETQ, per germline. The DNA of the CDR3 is TGCGCCAGCAGCTCGGGGGGTGCTGAAGCTTTCTTT. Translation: CASSSGGAEAFF. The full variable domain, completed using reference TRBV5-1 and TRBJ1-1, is KAGVTQTPRYLIKTRGQQVTLSCSPISGHRSVSWYQQTPGQGLQFLFEYFSETQRNKGNFPGRFSGRQFSNSRSEMNVSTLELGDSALYLCASSSGGAEAFFGQGTRLTVV.

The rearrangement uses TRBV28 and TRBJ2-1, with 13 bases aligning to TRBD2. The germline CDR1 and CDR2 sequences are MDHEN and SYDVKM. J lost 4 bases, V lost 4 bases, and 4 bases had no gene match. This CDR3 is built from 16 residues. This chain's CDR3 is CASSSLLAGGYNEQFF. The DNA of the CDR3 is TGTGCCAGCAGTTCCTTACTAGCGGGAGGGTACAATGAGCAGTTCTTC.

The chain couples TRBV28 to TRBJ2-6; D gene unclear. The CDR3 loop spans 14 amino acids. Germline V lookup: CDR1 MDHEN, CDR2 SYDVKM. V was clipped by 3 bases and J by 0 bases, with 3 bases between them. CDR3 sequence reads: CASSFGSGANVLTF. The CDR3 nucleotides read TGTGCCAGCAGTTTTGGCTCTGGGGCCAACGTCCTGACTTTC.

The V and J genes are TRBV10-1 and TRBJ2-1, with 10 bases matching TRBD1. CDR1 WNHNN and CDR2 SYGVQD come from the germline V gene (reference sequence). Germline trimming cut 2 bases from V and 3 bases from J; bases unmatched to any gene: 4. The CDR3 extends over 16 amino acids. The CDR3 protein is CASSEIRTGGYNEQFF. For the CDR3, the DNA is TGCGCCAGCAGTGAGATCCGGACAGGGGGCTACAATGAGCAGTTCTTC.

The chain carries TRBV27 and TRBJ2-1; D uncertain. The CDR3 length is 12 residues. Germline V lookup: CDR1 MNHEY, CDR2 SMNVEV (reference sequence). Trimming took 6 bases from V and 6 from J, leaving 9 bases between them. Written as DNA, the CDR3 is TGTGCCAGCAGCCGAGTTCCCAATGAGCAGTTCTTC. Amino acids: CASSRVPNEQFF.

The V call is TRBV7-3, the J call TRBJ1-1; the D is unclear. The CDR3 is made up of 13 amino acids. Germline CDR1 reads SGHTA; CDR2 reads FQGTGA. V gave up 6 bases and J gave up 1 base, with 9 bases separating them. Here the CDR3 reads CASRIQPNTEAFF. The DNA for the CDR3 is TGTGCCAGCAGAATACAACCGAACACTGAAGCTTTCTTT.

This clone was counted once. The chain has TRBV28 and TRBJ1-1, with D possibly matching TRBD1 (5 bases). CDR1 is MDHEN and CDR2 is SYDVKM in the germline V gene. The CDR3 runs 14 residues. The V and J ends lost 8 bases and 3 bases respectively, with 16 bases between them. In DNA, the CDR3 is TGTGCCAGCCTCCCCTGGGGCGTCGACACTGAAGCTTTCTTT. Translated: CASLPWGVDTEAFF.